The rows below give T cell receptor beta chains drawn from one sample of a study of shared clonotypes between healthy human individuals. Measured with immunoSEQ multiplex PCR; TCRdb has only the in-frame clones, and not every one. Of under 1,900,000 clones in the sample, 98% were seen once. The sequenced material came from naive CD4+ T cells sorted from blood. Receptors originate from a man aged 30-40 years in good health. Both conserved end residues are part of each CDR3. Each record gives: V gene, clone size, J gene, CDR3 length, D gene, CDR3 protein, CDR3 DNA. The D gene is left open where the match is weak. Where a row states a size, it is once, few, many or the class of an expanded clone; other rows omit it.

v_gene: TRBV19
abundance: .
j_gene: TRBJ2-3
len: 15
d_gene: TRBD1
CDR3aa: CASSPGQGVADTQYF
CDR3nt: TGTGCCAGTAGTCCGGGACAGGGGGTCGCAGATACGCAGTATTTT

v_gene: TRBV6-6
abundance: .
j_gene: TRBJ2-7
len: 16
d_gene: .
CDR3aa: CASSYRPSANTYEQYF
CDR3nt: TGTGCCAGCAGTTACCGACCGTCGGCAAACACCTACGAGCAGTACTTC

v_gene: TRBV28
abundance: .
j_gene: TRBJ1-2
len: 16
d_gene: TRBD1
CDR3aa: CASSLSRDRVNYGYTF
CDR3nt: TGTGCCAGCAGTTTATCCCGGGACAGGGTTAACTATGGCTACACCTTC

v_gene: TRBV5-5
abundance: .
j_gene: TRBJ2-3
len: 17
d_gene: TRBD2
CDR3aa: CASSPPLLAGGGDTQYF
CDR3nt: TGTGCCAGCAGCCCCCCTTTACTAGCGGGAGGTGGAGATACGCAGTATTTT

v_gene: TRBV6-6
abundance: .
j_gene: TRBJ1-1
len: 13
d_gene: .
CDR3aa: CASSYPGGTEAFF
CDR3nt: TGTGCCAGCAGTTATCCGGGGGGCACTGAAGCTTTCTTT

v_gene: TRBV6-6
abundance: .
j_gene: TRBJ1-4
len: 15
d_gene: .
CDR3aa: CASRYTLGSTEKLFF
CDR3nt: TGTGCCAGCAGGTACACTTTGGGATCAACCGAAAAACTGTTTTTT

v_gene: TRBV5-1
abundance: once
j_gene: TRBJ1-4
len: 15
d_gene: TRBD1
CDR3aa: CASSLETGLEEKLFF
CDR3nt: TGCGCCAGCAGCTTGGAGACAGGGCTTGAGGAAAAACTGTTTTTT

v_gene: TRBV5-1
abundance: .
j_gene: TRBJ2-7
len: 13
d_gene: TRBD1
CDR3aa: CASSLWTGGEQYF
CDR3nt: TGCGCCAGCAGCTTATGGACAGGGGGAGAGCAGTACTTC

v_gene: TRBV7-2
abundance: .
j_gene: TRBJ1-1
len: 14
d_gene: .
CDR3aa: CASSLEVENTEAFF
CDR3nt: TGTGCCAGCAGCTTAGAGGTTGAGAACACTGAAGCTTTCTTT

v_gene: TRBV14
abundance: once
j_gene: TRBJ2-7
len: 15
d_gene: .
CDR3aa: CASSQSNPGPVEQYF
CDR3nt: TGTGCCAGCAGCCAAAGTAACCCCGGGCCAGTTGAGCAGTACTTC

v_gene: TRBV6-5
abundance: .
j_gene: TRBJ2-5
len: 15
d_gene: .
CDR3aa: CASSYSSGGVAAQYF
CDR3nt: TGTGCCAGCAGTTACTCTTCCGGTGGGGTTGCGGCCCAGTACTTC